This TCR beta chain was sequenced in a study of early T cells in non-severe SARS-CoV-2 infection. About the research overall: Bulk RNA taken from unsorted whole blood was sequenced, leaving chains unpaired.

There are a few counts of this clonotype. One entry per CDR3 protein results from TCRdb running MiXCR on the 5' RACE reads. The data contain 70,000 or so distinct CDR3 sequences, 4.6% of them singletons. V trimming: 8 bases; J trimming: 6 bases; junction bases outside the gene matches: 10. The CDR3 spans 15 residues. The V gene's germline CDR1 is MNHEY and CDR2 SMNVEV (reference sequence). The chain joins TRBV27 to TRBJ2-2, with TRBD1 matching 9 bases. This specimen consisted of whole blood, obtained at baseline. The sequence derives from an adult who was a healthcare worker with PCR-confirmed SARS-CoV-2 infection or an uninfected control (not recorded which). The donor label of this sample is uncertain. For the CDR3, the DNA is TGTGCCAGCCTCAAGGGGACAGGGATGGCCGGGGAGCTGTTTTTT. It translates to CASLKGTGMAGELFF.